The sequence of this TCR beta chain was determined in a study of OX40 agonist ivuxolimab in advanced cancers. Study as a whole: Earlier anti-PD-1, anti-PD-L1 or anti-CTLA-4 therapy was permitted; 30% to 45% had received some. General study results and limits: Within 6 weeks, CD4+ and CD8+ blood T cells expanded clonally at 0.1 to 3.0 mg/kg.

With regard to this clone: The antigen remains undetermined.

V shed 1 base, J shed 9 bases, and the junction held 4 bases outside the gene matches. This CDR3 comprises 15 residues. In germline, CDR1 is MNHNS, CDR2 SASEGT. Data came from immunoSEQ multiplex PCR; TCRdb stores just in-frame clones and leaves some out. The sample has some 64,000 clones; about 87% are singletons. Sequenced here: CD4+ or CD8+ T cells sorted from blood, sampled in a trial of the OX40 agonist ivuxolimab. This TCR was recovered from an adult with an advanced solid tumor such as melanoma, head and neck, liver or kidney cancer. This chain connects TRBV6-1 to TRBJ2-1, with TRBD1 matching over 12 bases. This CDR3 is CASSEEGQGAGEQFF. The CDR3 DNA reads TGTGCCAGCAGTGAAGAGGGACAGGGGGCGGGTGAGCAGTTCTTC.